The rows below give T cell receptor beta chains drawn from one sample of a study of beta chain features in type 1 diabetes. TCRdb's table, derived via immunoSEQ multiplex PCR, lists solely in-frame clones and lacks some. The data contain about 230,000 clones, around 10% of them singletons. What was sequenced was naive CD4+ T cells from blood. The receptors shown here come from a woman aged 18-29 years in good health. Both conserved end residues are part of each CDR3. D genes are given only for firm matches. Some rows have no size entry. The others give once, few or many, or a class for an expanded clone.

abundance: -; j_gene: TRBJ2-1; d_gene: -; v_gene: TRBV7-3; CDR3aa: CASSLKGGTYNEQFF; CDR3nt: TGTGCCAGCAGCTTAAAAGGAGGCACCTACAATGAGCAGTTCTTC
abundance: few; j_gene: TRBJ1-4; d_gene: -; v_gene: TRBV7-8; CDR3aa: CASTLSGGWIGKLFF; CDR3nt: TGTGCCAGCACCCTATCGGGGGGGTGGATTGGAAAACTGTTTTTT
abundance: few; j_gene: TRBJ2-1; d_gene: TRBD2; v_gene: TRBV5-1; CDR3aa: CASSGGLAGYNEQFF; CDR3nt: TGCGCCAGCAGCGGCGGACTAGCGGGATACAATGAGCAGTTCTTC
abundance: few; j_gene: TRBJ2-7; d_gene: -; v_gene: TRBV6-5; CDR3aa: CASSRLGVTYEQYF; CDR3nt: TGTGCCAGCTCTAGACTAGGAGTAACCTACGAGCAGTACTTC
abundance: few; j_gene: TRBJ2-7; d_gene: -; v_gene: TRBV29-1; CDR3aa: CSVEDQVSYEQYF; CDR3nt: TGCAGCGTTGAAGATCAGGTATCCTACGAGCAGTACTTC
abundance: few; j_gene: TRBJ2-1; d_gene: TRBD2; v_gene: TRBV9; CDR3aa: CASSAPTSGRAVHNEQFF; CDR3nt: TGTGCCAGCAGCGCTCCGACTAGCGGGAGGGCCGTCCACAATGAGCAGTTCTTC
abundance: few; j_gene: TRBJ1-1; d_gene: -; v_gene: TRBV30; CDR3aa: CACTSGGYGNTEAFF; CDR3nt: TGTGCCTGTACGTCCGGCGGCTACGGGAACACTGAAGCTTTCTTT
abundance: -; j_gene: TRBJ1-5; d_gene: -; v_gene: TRBV2; CDR3aa: CASRGRGNGFYSNQPQHF; CDR3nt: TGTGCCAGCAGAGGAAGGGGAAACGGGTTTTATAGCAATCAGCCCCAGCATTTT
abundance: few; j_gene: TRBJ2-4; d_gene: -; v_gene: TRBV5-5; CDR3aa: CASSSDRGIQYF; CDR3nt: TGTGCCAGCAGTTCAGACCGGGGCATTCAGTACTTC
abundance: -; j_gene: TRBJ2-3; d_gene: TRBD1; v_gene: TRBV10-3; CDR3aa: CAISEYRGLTDTQYF; CDR3nt: TGTGCCATCAGTGAATACAGGGGGCTCACAGATACGCAGTATTTT
abundance: few; j_gene: TRBJ2-2; d_gene: -; v_gene: TRBV6-1; CDR3aa: CASSEVTAKTGELFF; CDR3nt: TGTGCCAGCAGTGAAGTAACAGCTAAGACCGGGGAGCTGTTTTTT
abundance: -; j_gene: TRBJ1-2; d_gene: -; v_gene: TRBV30; CDR3aa: CAYVRQGLYGYTF; CDR3nt: TGTGCTTACGTCCGCCAGGGACTCTATGGCTACACCTTC
abundance: -; j_gene: TRBJ1-1; d_gene: -; v_gene: TRBV30; CDR3aa: CAWSLVRTEAFF; CDR3nt: TGTGCCTGGAGCCTGGTGAGGACTGAAGCTTTCTTT
abundance: -; j_gene: TRBJ1-2; d_gene: -; v_gene: TRBV9; CDR3aa: CASSVGGIGYGYTF; CDR3nt: TGTGCCAGCAGCGTAGGAGGTATTGGCTATGGCTACACCTTC
abundance: few; j_gene: TRBJ1-1; d_gene: TRBD1; v_gene: TRBV7-9; CDR3aa: CASSEQGASYTEAFF; CDR3nt: TGTGCCAGCAGCGAACAGGGGGCGTCGTACACTGAAGCTTTCTTT
abundance: -; j_gene: TRBJ1-1; d_gene: -; v_gene: TRBV5-1; CDR3aa: CASSFQNTEAFF; CDR3nt: TGCGCCAGCAGCTTCCAGAACACTGAAGCTTTCTTT
abundance: few; j_gene: TRBJ2-7; d_gene: TRBD1; v_gene: TRBV5-1; CDR3aa: CASSLQGPLGYYEQYF; CDR3nt: TGCGCCAGCAGCTTACAGGGGCCCCTGGGCTACTACGAGCAGTACTTC
abundance: -; j_gene: TRBJ2-7; d_gene: -; v_gene: TRBV18; CDR3aa: CASSGDTSYEQYF; CDR3nt: TGTGCCAGCTCAGGGGACACCTCCTACGAGCAGTACTTC